Shown below are 13 T cell receptor beta chains from a single sample sequenced in a study of CD4 T cells in relation to SARS-CoV-2 and coronaviruses (dated by TCRdb to the early 2020s). Library generation was performed with the immunoSEQ multiplex PCR assay. TCRdb limited this immuneACCESS table to in-frame rearrangements with V and J called. A share of clones is missing; checked studies link under half to unresolved V genes, and the rest is unexplained. The table for this sample lists tens of thousands of clones; around 80% of them were counted only once. In total, the top ten clones hold more than 9% of the sample. CD4+ T cells from unexposed donors were collected before the COVID-19 pandemic (2011-2018). After less than eleven days of culture, CD4+ T cells were isolated with the EasySep CD4+ T cell isolation kit. For these TCRs, the target antigens are not known. The sequenced material came from CD4+ T cells from PBMCs, cultured in vitro. Every receptor here comes from a human donor in good health.

The chain carries TRBV6-1 and TRBJ2-1; D remains ambiguous. V was cut by 0 bases and J by 10 bases, with 10 bases left in between. Per the germline V gene, CDR1 is MNHNS and CDR2 is SASEGT. This CDR3 is built from 13 residues. The CDR3 loop reads CASSEASLWEQFF. In nucleotides, the CDR3 is TGTGCCAGCAGTGAAGCATCACTATGGGAGCAGTTCTTC.

The J gene is TRBJ2-1, the V gene TRBV7-8, with D perhaps TRBD2 (6 bases). Trimming took 1 base from V and 7 from J, leaving 11 bases between them. This CDR3 is built from 14 residues. Germline V lookup: CDR1 SGHVS, CDR2 FQNEAQ. The CDR3 region is CASSLGGDGNEQFF. The CDR3 DNA reads TGTGCCAGCAGCTTAGGGGGGGACGGGAATGAGCAGTTCTTC.

The chain combines TRBV3-1 (or the pseudogene TRBV3-2) with TRBJ2-7; 7 bases match TRBD1. Germline CDR1 and CDR2: LGHDT and YNNKEL (reference sequence). V lost 1 base to trimming and J lost 2 bases; unmatched junction nucleotides: 5. CDR3 length: 15 residues. The CDR3 sequence: CASSQGPGGTYEQYF. CDR3 coding DNA: TGTGCCAGCAGCCAAGGTCCAGGGGGAACCTACGAGCAGTACTTC.

CDR3 bases: TGCGCCAGCAGCGAATCTCCCGGGACAGGGGCGAATGAGCAGTTCTTC. Its protein product is CASSESPGTGANEQFF. The chain recombines TRBV5-1 with TRBJ2-1; TRBD1 agrees at 10 bases. CDR1 is SGHRS, CDR2 YFSETQ, per germline. V trimming: 4 bases; J trimming: 7 bases; junction bases outside the gene matches: 11. This CDR3 has 16 residues.

The chain recombines TRBV2 with TRBJ1-5; D is ambiguous. With 0 bases removed from V and 3 bases from J, the gap between germline ends came to 18 bases. CDR3 length equals 18 residues. In germline, CDR1 is SNHLY, CDR2 FYNNEI. The CDR3 coding sequence is TGTGCCAGCAGTGAAGCGGGTCCACAGCTTCTCAACAATCAGCCCCAGCATTTT. As protein: CASSEAGPQLLNNQPQHF.

This chain connects TRBV4-1 to TRBJ2-1, with TRBD2 matching 7 bases. The CDR3 extends over 17 amino acids. Germline CDR1 is MGHRA and CDR2 is YSYEKL. After removal of 4 bases from V and 5 bases from J, the junction contained 14 bases not matched to a gene. The CDR3 nucleotides read TGCGCCAGCAGCCCCTGGGGCCTAGCGGTTTATAACAATGAGCAGTTCTTC. Protein product: CASSPWGLAVYNNEQFF.

The chain joins TRBV14 to TRBJ1-2; D is perhaps TRBD1 (5 bases). With 1 base removed from V and 6 bases from J, the gap between germline ends came to 15 bases. Germline CDR1 is SGHDN and CDR2 is FVKESK. The CDR3 sequence is 15 residues long. CDR3 bases: TGTGCCAGCAGCCAAGCCAGGGTGACTCTTAATGGCTACACCTTC. This codes for CASSQARVTLNGYTF.

The V and J genes are TRBV28 and TRBJ2-3, with no clear D. Trimming shortened V by 5 bases and J by 7 bases, and 10 bases separated the two germline ends. The CDR3 length is 12 residues. CDR1 and CDR2 (germline): MDHEN, SYDVKM. CDR3 loop: CASSALTHTQYF. CDR3 DNA sequence: TGTGCCAGCAGTGCCCTCACCCATACGCAGTATTTT. Full variable domain (outside the CDR3, taken from reference TRBV28 and TRBJ2-3): DVKVTQSSRYLVKRTGEKVFLECVQDMDHENMFWYRQDPGLGLRLIYFSYDVKMKEKGDIPEGYSVSREKKERFSLILESASTNQTSMYLCASSALTHTQYFGPGTRLTVL.

The V gene is TRBV12-3 or TRBV12-4, the J gene TRBJ2-1; D unclear. The CDR3 has 12 residues. The V and J ends lost 6 bases and 2 bases respectively, with 5 bases between them. The CDR3 is CASRYPYNEQFF. For the CDR3, the DNA is TGTGCCAGCAGGTACCCCTACAATGAGCAGTTCTTC.

This clone has only a few counts. The chain carries TRBV6-4 and TRBJ2-3; 11 positions agree with TRBD2. This CDR3 region has 15 residues. The junction had 7 bases not matched to a gene; V was cut back by 6 bases and J by 5 bases. Germline V gene data show CDR1 as MRHNA and CDR2 as SNTAGT. In DNA form, the CDR3 reads TGTGCCAGCAGCGAACTAGCGGGAGAATTAGATACGCAGTATTTT. Its protein is CASSELAGELDTQYF.

The CDR3 reads CASSAVSGTAVPGELFF. In DNA, the CDR3 is TGTGCCAGCAGTGCAGTTTCCGGGACAGCGGTCCCCGGGGAGCTGTTTTTT. The chain couples TRBV6-1 to TRBJ2-2; 7 bases agree with TRBD1. Germline V CDR1 and CDR2: MNHNS, SASEGT. V lost 4 bases, J lost 6 bases, and 14 bases stayed unmatched. This CDR3 has 17 residues.

Here the CDR3 reads CASRIRGNTEAFF. The CDR3 nucleotides read TGTGCCAGCAGGATCAGGGGTAACACTGAAGCTTTCTTT. This chain joins TRBV12-3 or TRBV12-4 and TRBJ1-1; a weak D match, TRBD1 (6 bases). The CDR3 runs 13 residues. Trimming removed 6 bases at V and 2 bases at J, with 10 bases between.

The CDR3 here is CASKRTGGEGTEAFF. Written as DNA, the CDR3 is TGTGCCAGCAAAAGGACAGGGGGCGAGGGGACTGAAGCTTTCTTT. This chain uses TRBV6-6 with TRBJ1-1; 11 bases match TRBD1. Germline assignment: CDR1 MNHNY and CDR2 SVGAGI (reference sequence). CDR3 size: 15 residues. Trimming removed 7 bases from V and 5 bases from J; junction bases left unmatched: 9.